Below, 4 T cell receptor beta chains from the same sample are listed, as sequenced in a study of T cell responses to AZD1222 COVID-19 vaccine. The table came from immunoSEQ multiplex PCR; TCRdb's copy has only in-frame clones and leaves some out. The table includes 80,000 or so clones, about 82% detected once. Sequenced here: peripheral blood, sampled on day 0 of AZD1222 vaccination. These receptors were collected from an adult in good health.

The chain links TRBV4-1 to TRBJ2-1; TRBD2 matches 13 bases. Per germline, CDR1 MGHRA and CDR2 YSYEKL. V dropped 6 bases and J dropped 4; count of bases not matched to a gene: 3. The CDR3 is 15 residues long. CDR3 in amino acids: CASSPTSGGYNEQFF. The CDR3 DNA sequence: TGCGCCAGCAGTCCGACTAGCGGGGGGTACAATGAGCAGTTCTTC.

The genes are TRBV19 and TRBJ1-4; D not resolved. V was clipped by 4 bases and J by 8 bases, with 20 bases between them. Germline CDR1 reads LNHDA; CDR2 reads SQIVND (reference sequence). This CDR3 has 16 residues. In DNA, the CDR3 is TGTGCCAGTAGTAACTCGGACGGGATAAAAGGGGAAAAACTGTTTTTT. Translation: CASSNSDGIKGEKLFF.

The chain joins TRBV5-4 to TRBJ2-6; either TRBD1 or TRBD2 may supply D (7 bases each). CDR1 is SGHNT and CDR2 is YYREEE in the germline V gene (reference sequence). Trimming removed 2 bases from V and 2 bases from J, with 17 bases in between. This CDR3 spans 18 amino acids. The CDR3 nucleotides are TGTGCCAGCAGCTTCAACAGGGGAGGGATCACTGGGGCCAACGTCCTGACTTTC. The encoded protein is CASSFNRGGITGANVLTF.

V usage is TRBV2 and J usage is TRBJ1-1, with 8 bases matching TRBD1. The germline CDR1 and CDR2 sequences are SNHLY and FYNNEI. This CDR3 contains 17 residues. Unmatched junction bases numbered 10, after V lost 2 bases and J lost 2 bases. CDR3 bases: TGTGCCAGCAGTGAAAAAGGGGTCGACAGGGGTAACACTGAAGCTTTCTTT. This encodes CASSEKGVDRGNTEAFF.